This T cell receptor (beta chain) was obtained from a study of metastatic and nonmetastatic thyroid tumors. This clone was seen repeatedly, ten times or more. No antigen is known for it. Study results and limitations: Relative to benign nodules, malignant thyroid tumors were reportedly characterized by significantly elevated TCR beta diversity in blood and tumor.

No patient received treatment before thyroid surgery. Original handling: A papillary thyroid cancer distant-metastasis classifier was built from CDR3 differences across clinicopathological groups. TCRdb re-clonotyped the PCR reads through MiXCR. The V and J calls follow TCRdb's processing rather than the paper's. The table records fewer than 35,000 clones, about 18% of them present only once. This CDR3 region has 15 residues. V was clipped by 2 bases and J by 3 bases, with 14 bases between them. The germline V gene has CDR1 SGHTS and CDR2 YDEGEE. Sequencing used blood. V is TRBV5-8 and J is TRBJ1-2, with D perhaps matching TRBD1 (6 bases). The sequence was obtained from a female donor with papillary thyroid cancer or a benign thyroid nodule (not recorded which). Some clones in this sample may be carry-over from other donors' samples. The CDR3 DNA reads TGTGCCAGCAGCTTTCGCAGTCGGACAGACTATGGCTACACCTTC. It encodes CASSFRSRTDYGYTF.